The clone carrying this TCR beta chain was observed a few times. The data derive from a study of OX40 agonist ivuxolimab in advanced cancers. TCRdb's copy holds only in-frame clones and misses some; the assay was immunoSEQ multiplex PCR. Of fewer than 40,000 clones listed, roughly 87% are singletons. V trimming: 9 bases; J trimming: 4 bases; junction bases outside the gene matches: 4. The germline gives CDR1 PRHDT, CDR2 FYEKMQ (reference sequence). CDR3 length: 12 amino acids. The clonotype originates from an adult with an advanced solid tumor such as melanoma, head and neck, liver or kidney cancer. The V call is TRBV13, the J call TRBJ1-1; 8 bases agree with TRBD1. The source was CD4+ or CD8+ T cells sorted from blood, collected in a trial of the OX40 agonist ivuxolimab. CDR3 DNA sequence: TGTGCCAGTTCACAGGGGGGCACTGAAGCTTTCTTT. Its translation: CASSQGGTEAFF.